The TCR beta chain under discussion was sequenced for a study of beta chain features in type 1 diabetes. Trimming took 8 bases from V and 2 from J, leaving 16 bases between them. This CDR3 contains 15 residues. Germline CDR1 ENHRY, CDR2 SYGVKD. The investigators reverse transcribed all of the isolated RNA, so they sequenced expressed TCRB transcripts. TCRdb keeps only in-frame clones here, not all; method: immunoSEQ multiplex PCR. The data show a few hundred thousand clones, about 30% seen once. The receptor comes from a man aged 25-45 years in good health. V is TRBV10-3 and J is TRBJ2-1, with a possible D match to TRBD1 (5 bases). The sequencing sample was made of central memory CD4+ T cells from blood. The CDR3 nucleotides read TGTGCCATCTCGACCCGGAAGGGGACCTACAATGAGCAGTTCTTC. Its protein product is CAISTRKGTYNEQFF.